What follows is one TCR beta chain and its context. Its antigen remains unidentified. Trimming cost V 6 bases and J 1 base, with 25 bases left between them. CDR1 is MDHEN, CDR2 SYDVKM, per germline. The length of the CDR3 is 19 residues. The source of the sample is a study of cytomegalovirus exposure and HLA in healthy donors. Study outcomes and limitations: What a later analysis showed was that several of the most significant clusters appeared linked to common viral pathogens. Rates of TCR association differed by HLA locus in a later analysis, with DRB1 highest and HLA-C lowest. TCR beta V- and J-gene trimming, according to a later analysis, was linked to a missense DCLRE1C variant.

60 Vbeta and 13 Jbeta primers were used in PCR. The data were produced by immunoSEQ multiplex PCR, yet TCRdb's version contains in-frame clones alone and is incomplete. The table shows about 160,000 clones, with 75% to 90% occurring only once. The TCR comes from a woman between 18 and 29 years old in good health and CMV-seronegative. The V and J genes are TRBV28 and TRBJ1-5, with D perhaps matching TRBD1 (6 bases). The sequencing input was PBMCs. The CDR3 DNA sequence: TGTGCCAGCAGCCGCCCTTTATATAGGGACACAAGAAGCAATCAGCCCCAGCATTTT. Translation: CASSRPLYRDTRSNQPQHF.